This TCR beta chain originates from a study of cytomegalovirus exposure and HLA in healthy donors. Study results and limitations: In vitro testing confirmed three CMV-associated chains as specific for CMV antigens. In a later analysis, TCR association rates varied by HLA locus: DRB1 most, HLA-C fewest.

In the PCR, 60 Vbeta and 13 Jbeta primers were used. The data were produced by immunoSEQ multiplex PCR, yet TCRdb's version contains in-frame clones alone and is incomplete. Reported are around 70,000 clones; the ten largest clones contain approximately 1.8%. About this clone: What it recognizes is unknown.

The sequenced sample was PBMCs. The sequence was collected from a woman aged 25 to 39 in good health and CMV-seronegative.

The CDR3 DNA is TGTGCCAGCAGCGGGGTTTACACTGAAGCTTTCTTT. Protein product: CASSGVYTEAFF. The gene calls are TRBV28 and TRBJ1-1, with D unclear. The CDR3 loop spans 12 amino acids. V lost 6 bases, J lost 3 bases, and 8 bases lay in between. Germline CDR1 and CDR2: MDHEN and SYDVKM.